The rows below give T cell receptor beta chains drawn from one sample of a study of identical twins. TCRdb re-called the 5' RACE reads with MiXCR, one entry per CDR3 protein. Of about 530,000 distinct CDR3 sequences listed, over 12% are singletons. These data were also filed under a second study, of yellow fever vaccine responses in identical twins.

Sequencing used CD4+ T cells sorted from blood. The origin of the receptors is a woman aged 18-35 years in good health. CDR3s include the opening cysteine and the closing phenylalanine or tryptophan. The D gene is left open where the match is weak. Size is stated for part of the rows, as once, few or many counts, or as a class when the clone is expanded.

v_gene: TRBV5-1
abundance: -
d_gene: -
j_gene: TRBJ2-5
CDR3aa: CASSFGTSHQGETQYF
CDR3nt: TGCGCCAGCAGCTTCGGGACATCTCACCAAGGGGAGACCCAGTACTTC

v_gene: TRBV7-2
abundance: -
d_gene: -
j_gene: TRBJ2-3
CDR3aa: CASSASKLSTDTQYF
CDR3nt: TGTGCCAGCAGCGCCAGCAAACTCAGCACAGATACGCAGTATTTT

v_gene: TRBV28
abundance: -
d_gene: -
j_gene: TRBJ2-5
CDR3aa: CASSSPGGRETQYF
CDR3nt: TGTGCCAGCAGTTCGCCGGGCGGGCGGGAGACCCAGTACTTC

v_gene: TRBV7-8
abundance: -
d_gene: TRBD1
j_gene: TRBJ2-6
CDR3aa: CASSPDRADGANVLTF
CDR3nt: TGTGCCAGCAGCCCCGACAGGGCGGACGGGGCCAACGTCCTGACTTTC

v_gene: TRBV3-1
abundance: -
d_gene: TRBD2
j_gene: TRBJ2-5
CDR3aa: CATSLGTSGRWRETQYF
CDR3nt: TGTGCCACATCCCTCGGGACTAGCGGGAGGTGGAGGGAGACCCAGTACTTC

v_gene: TRBV4-1
abundance: few
d_gene: -
j_gene: TRBJ2-6
CDR3aa: CASSGGLSSSGANVLTF
CDR3nt: TGCGCCAGCAGCGGGGGGCTATCCTCCTCTGGGGCCAACGTCCTGACTTTC

v_gene: TRBV15
abundance: few
d_gene: -
j_gene: TRBJ1-1
CDR3aa: CATSRQWNTEAFF
CDR3nt: TGTGCCACCAGCCGACAGTGGAACACTGAAGCTTTCTTT

v_gene: TRBV5-1
abundance: few
d_gene: TRBD2
j_gene: TRBJ2-5
CDR3aa: CASSLSPPAGVQETQYF
CDR3nt: TGCGCCAGCAGCTTATCCCCACCGGCGGGAGTCCAAGAGACCCAGTACTTC

v_gene: TRBV20-1
abundance: -
d_gene: -
j_gene: TRBJ1-1
CDR3aa: CSARDSLTGLAFF
CDR3nt: TGCAGTGCTAGAGACAGCCTTACTGGGTTGGCTTTCTTT

v_gene: TRBV28
abundance: -
d_gene: -
j_gene: TRBJ1-1
CDR3aa: CASSLFVGGFHTEAFF
CDR3nt: TGTGCCAGCAGTTTATTTGTCGGGGGTTTCCACACTGAAGCTTTCTTT

v_gene: TRBV2
abundance: few
d_gene: -
j_gene: TRBJ2-7
CDR3aa: CASSFPGSPYEQYF
CDR3nt: TGTGCCAGCAGTTTCCCCGGGTCCCCCTACGAGCAGTACTTC

v_gene: TRBV5-1
abundance: few
d_gene: TRBD2
j_gene: TRBJ2-5
CDR3aa: CASRGTTQETQYF
CDR3nt: TGCGCCAGCAGAGGGACTACCCAAGAGACCCAGTACTTC

v_gene: TRBV29-1
abundance: few
d_gene: -
j_gene: TRBJ2-1
CDR3aa: CSVQHNEQFF
CDR3nt: TGCAGCGTTCAACACAATGAGCAGTTCTTC

v_gene: TRBV20-1
abundance: -
d_gene: -
j_gene: TRBJ2-5
CDR3aa: CSARMEETQYF
CDR3nt: TGCAGTGCTAGAATGGAAGAGACCCAGTACTTC

v_gene: TRBV5-1
abundance: many
d_gene: -
j_gene: TRBJ1-1
CDR3aa: CASSLDFANTEAFF
CDR3nt: TGCGCCAGCAGCTTGGATTTCGCGAACACTGAAGCTTTCTTT

v_gene: TRBV4-2
abundance: -
d_gene: TRBD2
j_gene: TRBJ2-1
CDR3aa: CASSQAGLAGGISSYNEQFF
CDR3nt: TGTGCCAGCAGCCAAGCCGGACTAGCGGGAGGGATAAGCTCCTACAATGAGCAGTTCTTC

v_gene: TRBV20-1
abundance: few
d_gene: -
j_gene: TRBJ2-3
CDR3aa: CSGQESTDTQYF
CDR3nt: TGCAGTGGACAGGAGAGCACAGATACGCAGTATTTT

v_gene: TRBV18
abundance: -
d_gene: TRBD2
j_gene: TRBJ2-1
CDR3aa: CASSPLFAGEDNEQFF
CDR3nt: TGTGCCAGCTCACCATTGTTTGCGGGAGAGGACAATGAGCAGTTCTTC

v_gene: TRBV7-2
abundance: -
d_gene: -
j_gene: TRBJ2-1
CDR3aa: CASRLIGGNEQFF
CDR3nt: TGTGCCAGCAGGCTTATCGGGGGAAATGAGCAGTTCTTC

v_gene: TRBV15
abundance: -
d_gene: -
j_gene: TRBJ2-5
CDR3aa: CATSRDQRETQYF
CDR3nt: TGTGCCACCAGCAGAGATCAGCGAGAGACCCAGTACTTC

v_gene: TRBV11-3
abundance: few
d_gene: TRBD2
j_gene: TRBJ2-1
CDR3aa: CASSLEGTSVYNEQFF
CDR3nt: TGTGCCAGCAGCTTAGAAGGGACTAGCGTATACAATGAGCAGTTCTTC

v_gene: TRBV12-3/TRBV12-4
abundance: -
d_gene: TRBD1
j_gene: TRBJ2-5
CDR3aa: CASSPARPGQGEETQYF
CDR3nt: TGTGCCAGCAGTCCAGCAAGGCCCGGACAGGGGGAAGAGACCCAGTACTTC

v_gene: TRBV20-1
abundance: -
d_gene: -
j_gene: TRBJ2-2
CDR3aa: CSARDLSSVAGSTGELFF
CDR3nt: TGCAGTGCTAGAGATCTCTCATCGGTAGCAGGGAGCACCGGGGAGCTGTTTTTT

v_gene: TRBV2
abundance: -
d_gene: TRBD2
j_gene: TRBJ2-5
CDR3aa: CASSVGLVETQYF
CDR3nt: TGTGCCAGCAGCGTGGGACTAGTTGAGACCCAGTACTTC

v_gene: TRBV2
abundance: -
d_gene: -
j_gene: TRBJ2-2
CDR3aa: CASSGQLTNTGELFF
CDR3nt: TGTGCCAGCAGTGGACAACTCACGAACACCGGGGAGCTGTTTTTT

v_gene: TRBV29-1
abundance: many
d_gene: -
j_gene: TRBJ2-1
CDR3aa: CSVEGVQGSFF
CDR3nt: TGCAGCGTTGAAGGGGTGCAGGGATCGTTCTTC

v_gene: TRBV4-1
abundance: -
d_gene: -
j_gene: TRBJ2-7
CDR3aa: CASSHSPGLSSYEQYF
CDR3nt: TGCGCCAGCAGCCACTCCCCCGGACTTAGCTCCTACGAGCAGTACTTC

v_gene: TRBV5-1
abundance: many
d_gene: -
j_gene: TRBJ1-2
CDR3aa: CASSGTGGEGYTF
CDR3nt: TGCGCCAGCAGCGGTACGGGGGGTGAAGGCTACACCTTC

v_gene: TRBV15
abundance: many
d_gene: TRBD1
j_gene: TRBJ1-6
CDR3aa: CATSRASTGVNSPLHF
CDR3nt: TGTGCCACCAGCAGAGCGTCGACAGGGGTGAATTCACCCCTCCACTTT

v_gene: TRBV20-1
abundance: -
d_gene: -
j_gene: TRBJ2-1
CDR3aa: CSARALGSYNEQFF
CDR3nt: TGCAGTGCTAGGGCCCTGGGCTCCTACAATGAGCAGTTCTTC

v_gene: TRBV4-2
abundance: few
d_gene: TRBD2
j_gene: TRBJ2-1
CDR3aa: CASSQELIGLAYNEQFF
CDR3nt: TGTGCCAGCAGCCAAGAGTTGATCGGACTAGCCTACAATGAGCAGTTCTTC

v_gene: TRBV6-1
abundance: -
d_gene: -
j_gene: TRBJ2-6
CDR3aa: CAVRGDSGANVLTF
CDR3nt: TGTGCCGTCCGGGGTGACTCTGGGGCCAACGTCCTGACTTTC

v_gene: TRBV29-1
abundance: few
d_gene: -
j_gene: TRBJ1-1
CDR3aa: CSVAGAISGTEAFF
CDR3nt: TGCAGCGTTGCTGGGGCCATAAGTGGCACTGAAGCTTTCTTT

v_gene: TRBV24-1
abundance: -
d_gene: TRBD1
j_gene: TRBJ2-2
CDR3aa: CATSDLSSTGGKNTGELFF
CDR3nt: TGTGCCACCAGTGATTTGTCCTCGACAGGGGGGAAGAACACCGGGGAGCTGTTTTTT